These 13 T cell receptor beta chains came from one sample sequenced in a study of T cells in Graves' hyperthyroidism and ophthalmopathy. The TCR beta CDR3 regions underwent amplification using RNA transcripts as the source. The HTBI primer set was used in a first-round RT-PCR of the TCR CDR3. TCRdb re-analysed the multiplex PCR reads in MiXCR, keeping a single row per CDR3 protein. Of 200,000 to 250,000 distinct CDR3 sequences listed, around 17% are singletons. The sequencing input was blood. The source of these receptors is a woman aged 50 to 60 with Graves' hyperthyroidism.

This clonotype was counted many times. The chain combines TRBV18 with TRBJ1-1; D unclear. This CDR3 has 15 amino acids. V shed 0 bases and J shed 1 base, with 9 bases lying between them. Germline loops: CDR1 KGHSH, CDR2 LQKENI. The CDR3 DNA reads TGTGCCAGCTCACCACCGAGTCAGCAGAACACTGAAGCTTTCTTT. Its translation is CASSPPSQQNTEAFF.

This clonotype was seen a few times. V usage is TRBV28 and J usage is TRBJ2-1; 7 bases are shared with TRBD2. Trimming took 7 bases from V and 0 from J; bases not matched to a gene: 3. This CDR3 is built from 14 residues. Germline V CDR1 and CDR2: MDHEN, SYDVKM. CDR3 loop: CASNRGSSYNEQFF. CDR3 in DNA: TGTGCCAGCAATCGCGGGAGCTCCTACAATGAGCAGTTCTTC.

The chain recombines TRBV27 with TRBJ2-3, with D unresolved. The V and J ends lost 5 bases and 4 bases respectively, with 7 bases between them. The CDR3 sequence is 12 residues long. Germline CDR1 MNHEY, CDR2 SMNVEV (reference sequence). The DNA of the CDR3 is TGTGCCAGCAGTGGATCTGCAGATACGCAGTATTTT. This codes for CASSGSADTQYF.

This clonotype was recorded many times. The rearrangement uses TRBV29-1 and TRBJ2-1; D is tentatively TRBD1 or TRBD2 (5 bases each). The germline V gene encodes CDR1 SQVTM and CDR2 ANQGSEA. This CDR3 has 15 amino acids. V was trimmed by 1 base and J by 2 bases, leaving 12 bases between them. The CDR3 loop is CSVEAGSAPYNEQFF. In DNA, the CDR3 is TGCAGCGTTGAAGCAGGGAGTGCCCCCTACAATGAGCAGTTCTTC.

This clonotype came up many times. CDR3 loop: CASSPMAEEQFF. CDR3 sequence (DNA): TGCGCCAGCAGCCCGATGGCGGAAGAGCAGTTCTTC. The J gene is TRBJ2-1, the V gene TRBV5-1; D is unclear. V was shortened by 4 bases and J by 10 bases, with 12 bases between the two germline ends. The CDR3 runs 12 residues. Germline-derived CDR1 and CDR2 are SGHRS and YFSETQ.

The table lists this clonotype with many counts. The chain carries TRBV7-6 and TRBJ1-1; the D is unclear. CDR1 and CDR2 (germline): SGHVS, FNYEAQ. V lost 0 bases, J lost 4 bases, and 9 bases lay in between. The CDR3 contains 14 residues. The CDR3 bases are TGTGCCAGCAGCTTAGCCAGTTTGGGCACTGAAGCTTTCTTT. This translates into CASSLASLGTEAFF.

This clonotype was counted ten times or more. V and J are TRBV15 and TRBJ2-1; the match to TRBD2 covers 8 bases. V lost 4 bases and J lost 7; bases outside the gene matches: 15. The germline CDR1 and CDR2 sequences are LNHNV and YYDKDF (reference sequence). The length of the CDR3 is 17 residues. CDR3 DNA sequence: TGTGCCACCAGCACTACTTTAGCGGGAAGCCTTTTGAATGAGCAGTTCTTC. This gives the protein CATSTTLAGSLLNEQFF. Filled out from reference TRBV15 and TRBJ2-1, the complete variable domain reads DAMVIQNPRYQVTQFGKPVTLSCSQTLNHNVMYWYQQKSSQAPKLLFHYYDKDFNNEADTPDNFQSRRPNTSFCFLDIRSPGLGDTAMYLCATSTTLAGSLLNEQFFGPGTRLTVL.

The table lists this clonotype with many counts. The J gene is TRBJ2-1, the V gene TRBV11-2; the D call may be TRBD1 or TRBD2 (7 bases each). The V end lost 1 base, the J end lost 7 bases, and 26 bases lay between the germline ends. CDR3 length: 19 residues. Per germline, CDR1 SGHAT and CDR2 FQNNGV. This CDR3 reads CASSLVGAGGGYIRNEQFF. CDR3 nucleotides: TGTGCCAGCAGCTTAGTGGGGGCAGGGGGAGGGTATATACGGAATGAGCAGTTCTTC.

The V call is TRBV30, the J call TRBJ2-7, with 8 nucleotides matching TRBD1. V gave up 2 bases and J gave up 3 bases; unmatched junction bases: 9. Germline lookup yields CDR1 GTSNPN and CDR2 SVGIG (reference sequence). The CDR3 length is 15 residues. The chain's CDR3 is CAWSTRHRGIYEQYF. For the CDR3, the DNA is TGTGCCTGGAGTACGCGGCACAGGGGGATCTACGAGCAGTACTTC.

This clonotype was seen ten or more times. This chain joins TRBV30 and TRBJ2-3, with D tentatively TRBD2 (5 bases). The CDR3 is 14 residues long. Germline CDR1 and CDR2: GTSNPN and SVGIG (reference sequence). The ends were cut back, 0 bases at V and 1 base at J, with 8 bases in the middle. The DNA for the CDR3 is TGTGCCTGGAGTGTCAGAGCGGGCACAGATACGCAGTATTTT. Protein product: CAWSVRAGTDTQYF.

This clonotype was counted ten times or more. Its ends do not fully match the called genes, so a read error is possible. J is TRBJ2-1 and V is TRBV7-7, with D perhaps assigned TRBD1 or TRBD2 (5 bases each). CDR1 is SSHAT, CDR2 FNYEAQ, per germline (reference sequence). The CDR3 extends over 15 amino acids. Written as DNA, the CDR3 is TGTGCTAGCAGTCAGACCCTGGGGGAAGACAATGAGCAGTTCTTC. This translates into CASSQTLGEDNEQFF. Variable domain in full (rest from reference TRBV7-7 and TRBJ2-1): GAGVSQSPRYKVTKRGQDVTLRCDPISSHATLYWYQQALGQGPEFLTYFNYEAQPDKSGLPSDRFSAERPEGSISTLTIQRTEQRDSAMYRCASSQTLGEDNEQFFGPGTRLTVL.

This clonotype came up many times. CDR3 DNA: TGCAGTGCTAGGGGACTAGCGGGAGTCTACAATGAGCAGTTCTTC. Its translation: CSARGLAGVYNEQFF. This sequence joins TRBV20-1 and TRBJ2-1, with TRBD2 matching over 14 bases. Germline CDR1 reads DFQATT; CDR2 reads SNEGSKA (reference sequence). Germline trimming cut 3 bases from V and 3 bases from J; bases unmatched to any gene: 1. The CDR3 loop spans 15 amino acids.

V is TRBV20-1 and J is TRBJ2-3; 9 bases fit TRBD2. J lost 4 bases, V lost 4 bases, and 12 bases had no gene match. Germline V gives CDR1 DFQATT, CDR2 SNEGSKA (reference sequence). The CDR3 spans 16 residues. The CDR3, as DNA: TGCAGTGCTATTGTCCGAGCGGGAGGAGGCGCAGATACGCAGTATTTT. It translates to CSAIVRAGGGADTQYF.